The 32 T cell receptor beta chains below come from one sample, sequenced in a study of OX40 agonist ivuxolimab in advanced cancers. Some clones are missing from TCRdb's copy, which holds only in-frame ones; the method was immunoSEQ multiplex PCR. The sample shows roughly 80,000 clones, over 85% of them seen only once. The input for sequencing was CD4+ or CD8+ T cells sorted from blood, taken in a trial of the OX40 agonist ivuxolimab. Receptor source: an adult with an advanced solid tumor such as melanoma, head and neck, liver or kidney cancer.

CDR3 loop: CASSFGREGEKLFF. CDR3 sequence (DNA): TGTGCCAGCAGCTTTGGCAGGGAGGGTGAAAAACTGTTTTTT. The genes are TRBV5-4 and TRBJ1-4; TRBD1 is a possible D gene (5 bases). CDR3 length: 14 amino acids. CDR1 and CDR2 (germline): SGHNT, YYREEE (reference sequence). The germline V and J ends were trimmed by 2 bases and 7 bases, with 12 bases remaining between them. Drawing the rest from reference TRBV5-4 and TRBJ1-4, the complete variable domain is ETGVTQSPTHLIKTRGQQVTLRCSSQSGHNTVSWYQQALGQGPQFIFQYYREEENGRGNFPPRFSGLQFPNYSSELNVNALELDDSALYLCASSFGREGEKLFFGSGTQLSVL.

The chain combines TRBV5-1 with TRBJ2-5; 10 bases match TRBD1. The CDR3 is made up of 15 amino acids. The J segment lost 4 bases and the V segment lost 2 bases, leaving 5 bases of the junction unmatched. Germline V gene sequence: CDR1 SGHRS, CDR2 YFSETQ. The DNA for the CDR3 is TGCGCCAGCAGCTTAGGCCGGGACAGGGGAGAGACCCAGTACTTC. Translation: CASSLGRDRGETQYF. Drawing the rest from reference TRBV5-1 and TRBJ2-5, the complete variable domain is KAGVTQTPRYLIKTRGQQVTLSCSPISGHRSVSWYQQTPGQGLQFLFEYFSETQRNKGNFPGRFSGRQFSNSRSEMNVSTLELGDSALYLCASSLGRDRGETQYFGPGTRLLVL.

The rearrangement links TRBV5-6 to TRBJ1-5; no definite D call. V lost 3 bases and J lost 5, with 12 bases in between. Germline assignment: CDR1 SGHDT and CDR2 YYEEEE. The CDR3 runs 14 residues. For the CDR3, the DNA is TGTGCCAGCAGCTCCTCCGGGCCCGATCAGCCCCAGCATTTT. Amino acids: CASSSSGPDQPQHF. Looking up the rest from reference TRBV5-6 and TRBJ1-5 gives the full variable domain: DAGVTQSPTHLIKTRGQQVTLRCSPKSGHDTVSWYQQALGQGPQFIFQYYEEEERQRGNFPDRFSGHQFPNYSSELNVNALLLGDSALYLCASSSSGPDQPQHFGDGTRLSIL.

The chain couples TRBV5-1 to TRBJ1-1, with D maybe TRBD1 (6 bases). The CDR3 length is 14 residues. CDR1 and CDR2 (germline): SGHRS, YFSETQ. V shed 0 bases and J shed 1 base, with 7 bases lying between them. The CDR3 region is CASSLGGGNTEAFF. The CDR3 DNA reads TGCGCCAGCAGCTTGGGAGGGGGGAACACTGAAGCTTTCTTT.

DNA for the CDR3: TGTGCCTGGAGTGTGGCCCGTTTAGCGGGAAGGGGCTACGAGCAGTACTTC. It specifies CAWSVARLAGRGYEQYF. J is TRBJ2-7 and V is TRBV30; 8 bases line up with TRBD2. Germline V gives CDR1 GTSNPN, CDR2 SVGIG (reference sequence). CDR3 length: 17 amino acids. V lost 0 bases to trimming and J lost 3 bases; unmatched junction nucleotides: 13.

This clone was found a few times. The J gene is TRBJ1-1, the V gene TRBV7-8; the D gene is possibly TRBD1 (5 bases). Germline V gene lookup returns CDR1 SGHVS and CDR2 FQNEAQ. The CDR3 loop spans 14 amino acids. V gave up 3 bases and J gave up 5 bases, with 13 bases separating them. CDR3 DNA: TGTGCCAGCAGCTTTGGGGGGTCAAGGACTGAAGCTTTCTTT. It translates to CASSFGGSRTEAFF.

The rearrangement joins TRBV15 to TRBJ1-4; no clear D. Germline-derived CDR1 and CDR2 are LNHNV and YYDKDF (reference sequence). The CDR3 loop spans 13 amino acids. V was trimmed by 5 bases and J by 6 bases, leaving 10 bases between them. CDR3 loop: CATSSRTDEKLFF. The CDR3, as DNA: TGTGCCACCAGCTCCAGGACGGATGAAAAACTGTTTTTT.

This chain's CDR3 is CASSLDRGQQFF. CDR3 DNA sequence: TGTGCCAGCAGCTTAGATCGGGGTCAGCAGTTCTTC. The chain carries TRBV11-3 and TRBJ2-1; TRBD2 might be the D (5 bases). Trimming cost V 0 bases and J 11 bases, with 8 bases left between them. Germline CDR1 and CDR2: SGHNT and YENEEA. The CDR3 totals 12 residues.

V and J are TRBV27 and TRBJ2-1, with 12 bases matching TRBD2. This CDR3 is 17 amino acids long. Trimming removed 5 bases from V and 5 bases from J; junction bases left unmatched: 10. Germline assignment: CDR1 MNHEY and CDR2 SMNVEV (reference sequence). For the CDR3, the DNA is TGTGCCAGCAGTGCTAGCGGGAGGGCCTGGGATGACAATGAGCAGTTCTTC. Translated: CASSASGRAWDDNEQFF.

The chain is built from TRBV6-6 and TRBJ1-2; D perhaps matches TRBD1 (6 bases). Trimming shortened V by 6 bases and J by 12 bases, and 17 bases separated the two germline ends. Germline CDR1 reads MNHNY; CDR2 reads SVGAGI (reference sequence). This CDR3 spans 12 amino acids. The CDR3 coding sequence is TGTGCCAGCAGCCCCGGACAGATGGCCGACACCTTC. It translates to CASSPGQMADTF.

Remarks on this clone: One end of the junction does not line up with germline, which may come from a read error. The chain carries TRBV2 and TRBJ2-7, with unresolved D. The CDR3 contains 11 residues. The germline V gene has CDR1 SNHLY and CDR2 FYNNEI. CDR3 in amino acids: CASSEGGVRSF. DNA for the CDR3: TGTGCCAGCAGTGAAGGTGGGGTGAGGTCCTTC.

CDR3 residues: CASSLVASGKETQYF. The CDR3, as DNA: TGCGCCAGCAGCTTGGTGGCTAGCGGGAAGGAGACCCAGTACTTC. This chain joins TRBV5-1 and TRBJ2-5; 9 nucleotides align to TRBD2. The V gene's germline CDR1 is SGHRS and CDR2 YFSETQ. This CDR3 is 15 amino acids long. Trimming at V came to 0 bases and at J to 5 bases, leaving 5 bases not matched to a gene.

J is TRBJ1-2 and V is TRBV27, with 7 bases identical to TRBD1. The CDR3 is 16 residues long. CDR1 and CDR2 from the germline V gene are MNHEY and SMNVEV (reference sequence). The V gene end was trimmed by 5 bases and the J gene end by 7 bases; junction bases not matched to a gene: 16. The CDR3 DNA follows: TGTGCCAGCAGTAATCACACATCGACAGGGACGATTGGCTACACCTTC. It codes for CASSNHTSTGTIGYTF.

The chain joins TRBV18 to TRBJ2-2; possibly TRBD2 for D (5 bases). The CDR3 is 14 amino acids. The ends were cut back, 6 bases at V and 1 base at J, with 9 bases in the middle. The germline gives CDR1 KGHSH, CDR2 LQKENI. The CDR3 reads CASSRDQNTGELFF. In DNA, the CDR3 is TGTGCCAGCTCCCGGGATCAGAACACCGGGGAGCTGTTTTTT.

Only one count was recorded for this clone. V usage is TRBV5-5 and J usage is TRBJ1-1, with D hard to call. Trimming cost V 1 base and J 5 bases, with 6 bases left between them. The CDR3 loop spans 12 amino acids. Germline V CDR1 and CDR2: SGHKS, YYEKEE (reference sequence). DNA of the CDR3: TGTGCCAGCAGCTTGTTGGAGACTGAAGCTTTCTTT. Protein product: CASSLLETEAFF. The full variable domain, in which reference TRBV5-5 and TRBJ1-1 provide the parts outside the CDR3, is DAGVTQSPTHLIKTRGQQVTLRCSPISGHKSVSWYQQVLGQGPQFIFQYYEKEERGRGNFPDRFSARQFPNYSSELNVNALLLGDSALYLCASSLLETEAFFGQGTRLTVV.

The V gene is TRBV30, the J gene TRBJ2-1, with D tentatively TRBD1 or TRBD2 (6 bases each). V dropped 6 bases and J dropped 4 bases, with 16 bases sitting between them. The V gene's germline CDR1 is GTSNPN and CDR2 SVGIG (reference sequence). This CDR3 region has 14 residues. Here the CDR3 reads CACNMRGGYNEQFF. Written as DNA, the CDR3 is TGTGCCTGCAATATGCGAGGGGGGTACAATGAGCAGTTCTTC. The full variable domain, completed using reference TRBV30 and TRBJ2-1, is SQTIHQWPATLVQPVGSPLSLECTVEGTSNPNLYWYRQAAGRGLQLLFYSVGIGQISSEVPQNLSASRPQDRQFILSSKKLLLSDSGFYLCACNMRGGYNEQFFGPGTRLTVL.

The chain employs TRBV5-1 and TRBJ1-3, with D unresolved. Germline-derived CDR1 and CDR2 are SGHRS and YFSETQ. The CDR3 spans 17 residues. V gave up 0 bases and J gave up 1 base, with 14 bases separating them. Written as DNA, the CDR3 is TGCGCCAGCAGCTTGGGAGAGGGAATGAGGTCTGGAAACACCATATATTTT. Translating it yields CASSLGEGMRSGNTIYF.

This rearrangement joins TRBV18 to TRBJ1-2; 7 bases agree with TRBD1. This CDR3 has 14 amino acids. The V segment lost 2 bases and the J segment 7 bases; nucleotides outside the gene matches: 7. Germline V gene lookup returns CDR1 KGHSH and CDR2 LQKENI. Here the CDR3 DNA reads TGTGCCAGCTCACCATTACAGGGGAGAAGTGGCTACACCTTC. It yields the protein CASSPLQGRSGYTF. The variable domain in full, completed from reference TRBV18 and TRBJ1-2, reads NAGVMQNPRHLVRRRGQEARLRCSPMKGHSHVYWYRQLPEEGLKFMVYLQKENIIDESGMPKERFSAEFPKEGPSILRIQQVVRGDSAAYFCASSPLQGRSGYTFGSGTRLTVV.

The rearrangement links TRBV2 to TRBJ1-1; 8 bases are a match to TRBD1. The CDR3 has 14 residues. Germline lookup yields CDR1 SNHLY and CDR2 FYNNEI. V trimming: 2 bases; J trimming: 7 bases; junction bases outside the gene matches: 6. In DNA form, the CDR3 reads TGTGCCAGCAGTGAAATAGGACAGGGCCTTGAAGCTTTCTTT. This codes for CASSEIGQGLEAFF. The entire variable domain, with the rest obtained from reference TRBV2 and TRBJ1-1, is as follows: EPEVTQTPSHQVTQMGQEVILRCVPISNHLYFYWYRQILGQKVEFLVSFYNNEISEKSEIFDDQFSVERPDGSNFTLKIRSTKLEDSAMYFCASSEIGQGLEAFFGQGTRLTVV.

This sequence joins TRBV6-6 and TRBJ2-7; D is ambiguous. The germline gives CDR1 MNHNY, CDR2 SVGAGI (reference sequence). The CDR3 is 11 amino acids. With 8 bases removed from V and 2 bases from J, the gap between germline ends came to 7 bases. The CDR3 spells CASGPAYEQYF. CDR3 coding DNA: TGTGCCAGCGGGCCAGCCTACGAGCAGTACTTC.

The chain employs TRBV30 and TRBJ2-5, with 8 bases aligning to TRBD2. Trimming cost V 3 bases and J 5 bases; bases outside gene matches: 8. The CDR3 loop spans 14 amino acids. The germline V gene has CDR1 GTSNPN and CDR2 SVGIG (reference sequence). The CDR3 sequence is CAWSAPGGPETQYF. CDR3 nucleotides: TGTGCCTGGAGCGCCCCGGGAGGGCCGGAGACCCAGTACTTC.

This clone appeared once. The chain recombines TRBV4-1 with TRBJ2-1, with D tentatively TRBD1 (5 bases). CDR1 and CDR2 (germline): MGHRA, YSYEKL. V dropped 0 bases and J dropped 1 base, with 13 bases sitting between them. The CDR3 runs 17 residues. The CDR3, as DNA: TGCGCCAGCAGCCAAGATGGGGCTTCGATTTCCTACAATGAGCAGTTCTTC. The encoded protein is CASSQDGASISYNEQFF.

This chain uses TRBV7-6 with TRBJ1-1, with D maybe TRBD1 (5 bases). From germline, CDR1 is SGHVS and CDR2 FNYEAQ. Trimming pared 5 bases from V and 1 base from J, leaving 8 bases between. CDR3 length: 13 amino acids. CDR3 nucleotide sequence: TGTGCCAGCAGCCGGGACGGGAACACTGAAGCTTTCTTT. Translating gives CASSRDGNTEAFF.

This chain joins TRBV29-1 and TRBJ2-7, with 7 nucleotides matching TRBD1. J was trimmed by 2 bases and V by 7 bases; bases with no gene match: 8. The CDR3 is 13 amino acids. Germline V gives CDR1 SQVTM, CDR2 ANQGSEA. CDR3 sequence reads: CSAERQGPYEQYF. CDR3 nucleotide sequence: TGCAGCGCCGAAAGACAGGGACCCTACGAGCAGTACTTC.

The chain couples TRBV5-8 to TRBJ2-7, with D possibly being TRBD1 (6 bases). V lost 5 bases and J lost 5, with 17 bases in between. Germline CDR1 SGHTS, CDR2 YDEGEE. There are 14 residues in the CDR3. This CDR3 is CASSRDRNRDEQYF. The CDR3 DNA reads as TGTGCCAGCAGTCGCGACAGGAACAGGGACGAGCAGTACTTC.

CDR3 loop: CASSLNGDTQYF. The CDR3 nucleotides read TGTGCCAGCAGCTTAAATGGAGATACGCAGTATTTT. The J gene is TRBJ2-3, the V gene TRBV7-6, with D unresolved. The CDR3 spans 12 residues. Trimming left V 2 bases short and J 5 bases short, with 5 bases between. Looked up from germline, CDR1 is SGHVS and CDR2 is FNYEAQ.

This clone has more than one count but fewer than ten. This chain connects TRBV21-1 to TRBJ1-1. TRBV21-1 is designated a pseudogene. The CDR3 loop spans 11 amino acids. CDR3 coding DNA: TGTGCCAGCAGCAAAGGGAGTGAAGCTTTCTTT. Its translation: CASSKGSEAFF.

CDR3 loop: CASSLGGSEQYF. The CDR3 DNA is TGTGCCAGCAGCTTAGGAGGATCCGAGCAGTACTTC. V gene TRBV7-8 combines with J gene TRBJ2-7; D unclear. The ends were cut back, 1 base at V and 6 bases at J, with 7 bases in the middle. Germline CDR1 reads SGHVS; CDR2 reads FQNEAQ. The length of the CDR3 is 12 residues. The whole variable domain, remainder taken from reference TRBV7-8 and TRBJ2-7, is GAGVSQSPRYKVAKRGQDVALRCDPISGHVSLFWYQQALGQGPEFLTYFQNEAQLDKSGLPSDRFFAERPEGSVSTLKIQRTQQEDSAVYLCASSLGGSEQYFGPGTRLTVT.

This clone showed up just once. The CDR3 DNA follows: TGTGCCAGCAGTTTCGACAGGGGGTCACCCCTCCACTTT. As protein: CASSFDRGSPLHF. This chain uses TRBV28 with TRBJ1-6; 9 bases match TRBD1. CDR3 length equals 13 residues. V was clipped by 3 bases and J by 10 bases; unmatched bases: 1. CDR1 MDHEN and CDR2 SYDVKM come from the germline V gene.

This chain links TRBV19 with TRBJ2-3; TRBD2 aligns across 11 bases. This CDR3 has 18 residues. Germline lookup yields CDR1 LNHDA and CDR2 SQIVND (reference sequence). V lost 1 base, J lost 0 bases, and 6 bases stayed unmatched. The CDR3 spells CASSIATTSGASTDTQYF. The CDR3 nucleotides read TGTGCCAGTAGTATAGCGACGACTAGCGGGGCTAGCACAGATACGCAGTATTTT.

The chain is built from TRBV19 and TRBJ2-5; D call uncertain. Per the germline V gene, CDR1 is LNHDA and CDR2 is SQIVND (reference sequence). CDR3 length: 15 residues. V was clipped by 1 base and J by 5 bases, with 14 bases between them. The CDR3 coding sequence is TGTGCCAGTAGTATAGGGGTGCCGGGTTCGGAGACCCAGTACTTC. Translating gives CASSIGVPGSETQYF.

The chain carries TRBV10-3 and TRBJ2-1; 8 bases map to TRBD1. The length of the CDR3 is 16 residues. V shed 7 bases, J shed 5 bases, and the junction held 13 bases outside the gene matches. Germline assignment: CDR1 ENHRY and CDR2 SYGVKD. In DNA form, the CDR3 reads TGTGCCATCAACCTTCAACCGGGACAGGTCGACAATGAGCAGTTCTTC. Translated: CAINLQPGQVDNEQFF.